The 9 T cell receptor beta chains presented below share a single source sample, sequenced in a study of control samples from healthy donors and cancer patients. The method was immunoSEQ multiplex PCR; TCRdb's version includes in-frame clones alone and lacks a portion of them. The profile shows roughly 40,000 clones, less than 90% of them singletons. The specimen sequenced was blood. These receptors originate from a man aged 60 to 69 in good health.

The chain couples TRBV5-1 to TRBJ1-1, with D possibly being TRBD1 (5 bases). Trimming left V 6 bases short and J 4 bases short, with 16 bases between. CDR1 is SGHRS, CDR2 YFSETQ, per germline. The CDR3 consists of 14 residues. The CDR3 nucleotides are TGCGCCAGCACCCAGGGCCTATTGGGCACTGAAGCTTTCTTT. Amino acid sequence: CASTQGLLGTEAFF.

The V call is TRBV2, the J call TRBJ2-5; a possible D gene is TRBD1 (6 bases). Per germline, CDR1 SNHLY and CDR2 FYNNEI. The V and J ends lost 1 base and 3 bases respectively, with 9 bases between them. This CDR3 contains 14 residues. CDR3 region: CASSEDRVEETQYF. The DNA for the CDR3 is TGTGCCAGCAGTGAAGACAGGGTCGAAGAGACCCAGTACTTC.

This chain joins TRBV5-4 and TRBJ1-4, with D hard to call. Trimming pared 0 bases from V and 15 bases from J, leaving 12 bases between. The germline gives CDR1 SGHNT, CDR2 YYREEE (reference sequence). CDR3 length: 12 residues. CDR3 sequence (DNA): TGTGCCAGCAGCTTGGAAAGGAGACATTTGTTTTTT. Its protein product is CASSLERRHLFF.

The gene calls are TRBV20-1 and TRBJ1-1; possibly TRBD1 for D (6 bases). This CDR3 contains 13 residues. With 3 bases removed from V and 0 bases from J, the gap between germline ends came to 8 bases. CDR1 and CDR2 (germline): DFQATT, SNEGSKA (reference sequence). Here the CDR3 DNA reads TGCAGTGCTAGTACAGGGTTGAACACTGAAGCTTTCTTT. Its translation: CSASTGLNTEAFF.

The chain uses TRBV7-2 and TRBJ1-6; no clear D. This CDR3 region has 15 residues. The V end was cut by 5 bases, the J end by 5 bases, with 13 bases between. Germline loops: CDR1 SGHTA, CDR2 FQGNSA. The CDR3 loop is CASSPGLNHNSPLHF. In nucleotides, the CDR3 is TGTGCCAGCAGCCCCGGACTGAACCATAATTCACCCCTCCACTTT.

The chain couples TRBV5-1 to TRBJ1-1, with 10 bases that match TRBD1. With V trimmed by 0 bases and J by 0 bases, 5 bases remained unmatched. There are 17 residues in the CDR3. Per germline, CDR1 SGHRS and CDR2 YFSETQ. The CDR3 sequence: CASSLGDRGAVNTEAFF. CDR3 DNA sequence: TGCGCCAGCAGCTTGGGGGACAGGGGTGCGGTGAACACTGAAGCTTTCTTT.

This clone was seen a single time. The chain is built from TRBV19 and TRBJ1-1; 9 nucleotides match TRBD1. The CDR3 is made up of 17 amino acids. V was clipped by 7 bases and J by 1 base; unmatched bases: 13. CDR1 is LNHDA and CDR2 is SQIVND in the germline V gene (reference sequence). The CDR3 region is CASNHKILGQGNTEAFF. The CDR3 DNA is TGTGCCAGTAATCATAAGATTCTGGGACAGGGGAACACTGAAGCTTTCTTT. The complete variable domain, with remaining parts taken from reference TRBV19 and TRBJ1-1, reads DGGITQSPKYLFRKEGQNVTLSCEQNLNHDAMYWYRQDPGQGLRLIYYSQIVNDFQKGDIAEGYSVSREKKESFPLTVTSAQKNPTAFYLCASNHKILGQGNTEAFFGQGTRLTVV.

The V call is TRBV9, the J call TRBJ2-3, with D unresolved. The CDR3 has 13 residues. Germline V gives CDR1 SGDLS, CDR2 YYNGEE. V gave up 6 bases and J gave up 2 bases, with 10 bases separating them. The CDR3 nucleotides read TGTGCCAGCACCCGAACCGACACAGATACGCAGTATTTT. It is translated as CASTRTDTDTQYF.

V gene TRBV28 combines with J gene TRBJ1-5; D gene uncertain. The V and J ends lost 8 bases and 4 bases respectively, with 9 bases between them. The germline V gene encodes CDR1 MDHEN and CDR2 SYDVKM. The CDR3 sequence is 12 residues long. CDR3 bases: TGTGCCAGCGGGGATTGGAATCAGCCCCAGCATTTT. Residues: CASGDWNQPQHF.